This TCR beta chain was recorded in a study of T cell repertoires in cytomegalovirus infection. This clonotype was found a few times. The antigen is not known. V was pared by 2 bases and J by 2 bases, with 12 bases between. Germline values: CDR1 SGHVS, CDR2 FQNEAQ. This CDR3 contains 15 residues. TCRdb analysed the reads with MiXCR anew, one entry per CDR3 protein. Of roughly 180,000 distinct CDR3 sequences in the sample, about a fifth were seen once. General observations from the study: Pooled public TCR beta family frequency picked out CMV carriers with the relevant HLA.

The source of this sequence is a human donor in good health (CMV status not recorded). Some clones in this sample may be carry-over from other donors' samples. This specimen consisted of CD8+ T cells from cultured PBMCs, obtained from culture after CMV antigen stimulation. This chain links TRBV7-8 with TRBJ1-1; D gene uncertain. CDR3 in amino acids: CASSLYPGHNTEAFF. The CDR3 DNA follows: TGTGCCAGCAGCTTATATCCTGGGCACAACACTGAAGCTTTCTTT.